The clone carrying this T cell receptor beta chain has only a few counts. The antigen is unknown. The CDR3 is 16 residues long. The J segment lost 7 bases and the V segment lost 1 base, leaving 8 bases of the junction unmatched. Germline assignment: CDR1 LNHNV and CDR2 YYDKDF (reference sequence). This record comes from a study of beta chain features in type 1 diabetes. Study-level background: Examination spanned fewer than 140,000,000 sorted cells from all samples. Study-level findings and limits: The study found moderately but significantly shorter TCRB CDR3s in all four CD4+ subsets of Type 1 diabetes patients. Fewer junction insertions and more nucleotide deletions appeared in type 1 diabetes patients.

The whole isolated RNA underwent reverse transcription, so sequencing captured expressed TCRB transcripts. There were approximately 3.7 million reads on average in the naive, central memory and regulatory T cell samples. Clones were sequenced by immunoSEQ multiplex PCR, and TCRdb holds only the in-frame ones, with some missing. This table has fewer than 450,000 clones, around an eighth appearing once. Sequenced: naive CD4+ T cells from blood. The V gene is TRBV15, the J gene TRBJ1-4; 8 positions match TRBD1. This TCR was sampled from a woman between 18 and 29 years old with type 1 diabetes. The DNA for the CDR3 is TGTGCCACCAGCAGAGCGACAGGGGCTTTTAGTGAAAAACTGTTTTTT. This translates into CATSRATGAFSEKLFF. The full variable domain, with the rest looked up from reference TRBV15 and TRBJ1-4, is DAMVIQNPRYQVTQFGKPVTLSCSQTLNHNVMYWYQQKSSQAPKLLFHYYDKDFNNEADTPDNFQSRRPNTSFCFLDIRSPGLGDTAMYLCATSRATGAFSEKLFFGSGTQLSVL.